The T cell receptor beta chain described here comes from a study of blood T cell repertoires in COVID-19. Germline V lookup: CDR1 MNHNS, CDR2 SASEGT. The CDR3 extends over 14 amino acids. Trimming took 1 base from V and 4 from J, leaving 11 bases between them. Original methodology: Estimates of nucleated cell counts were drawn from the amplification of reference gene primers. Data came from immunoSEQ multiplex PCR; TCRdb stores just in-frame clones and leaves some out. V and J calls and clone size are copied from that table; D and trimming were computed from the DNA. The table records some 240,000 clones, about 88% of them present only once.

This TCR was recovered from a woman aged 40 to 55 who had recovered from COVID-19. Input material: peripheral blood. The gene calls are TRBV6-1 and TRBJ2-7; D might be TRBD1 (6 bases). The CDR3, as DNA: TGTGCCAGCAGTGAAGAGTGGGGGCCTTACGAGCAGTACTTC. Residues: CASSEEWGPYEQYF.